This is a list of T cell receptor beta chains from one sample in a study of cytomegalovirus exposure and HLA in healthy donors. TCRdb keeps only in-frame clones here, not all; method: immunoSEQ multiplex PCR. The table shows about 120,000 clones, with about 91% occurring only once. The material sequenced was PBMCs. The receptors originated from a woman between 18 and 29 years old in good health and CMV-seronegative. CDR3s include the opening cysteine and the closing phenylalanine or tryptophan. The order of the fields is D gene, clone size, V gene, J gene, CDR3 DNA, CDR3 protein. A D gene is named only where the DNA matches it firmly. Some rows have no size entry. The others give once, few or many, or a class for an expanded clone.

>TRBD1|NA|TRBV6-5|TRBJ2-1
TGTGCCAGCAGTACTTGGGACAGCTACAATGAGCAGTTCTTC
CASSTWDSYNEQFF
>TRBD1|NA|TRBV6-5|TRBJ1-6
TGTGCCAGCAGTGCCGACAGGGCGAATTCACCCCTCCACTTT
CASSADRANSPLHF
>TRBD1|NA|TRBV7-9|TRBJ2-7
TGTGCCAGCAGGGGGACAGCCTACGAGCAGTACTTC
CASRGTAYEQYF
>NA|NA|TRBV29-1|TRBJ2-5
TGCAGCTCCGACGCCGGGGGTCGCGAGACCCAGTACTTC
CSSDAGGRETQYF
>TRBD2|NA|TRBV27|TRBJ2-1
TGTGCCAGCAGTTACTTAGCGGGGCCGTACAATGAGCAGTTCTTC
CASSYLAGPYNEQFF
>NA|NA|TRBV5-5|TRBJ2-5
TGTGCCAGCACCCCGATGGCAGGCCGGTTGGGTCAAGAGACCCAGTACTTC
CASTPMAGRLGQETQYF
>TRBD1|NA|TRBV27|TRBJ2-1
TGTGCCAGCAGTTCGCAGGGGGCTGATGAGCAGTTCTTC
CASSSQGADEQFF
>NA|NA|TRBV5-1|TRBJ2-3
TGCGCCAGCAGCACCCGGACTAACACAGATACGCAGTATTTT
CASSTRTNTDTQYF
>NA|NA|TRBV2|TRBJ2-1
TGTGCCGTCCGGTTTAACGCGAATAATGAGCAGTTCTTC
CAVRFNANNEQFF
>TRBD1|NA|TRBV5-1|TRBJ1-2
TGCGCCAGCAGCGGGGGGACAGGGTTGGGCTATGGCTACACCTTC
CASSGGTGLGYGYTF
>NA|NA|TRBV27|TRBJ2-2
TGTGCCAGCAGTTTTCGAGCCCCCATAGGGGAGCTGTTTTTT
CASSFRAPIGELFF
>TRBD1|once|TRBV5-1|TRBJ2-1
TGCGCCAGCAGCTTGGAGCAGGGGGTTCTCAATGAGCAGTTCTTC
CASSLEQGVLNEQFF
>NA|NA|TRBV6-5|TRBJ2-3
TGTGCCAGCAGTTACGACGCGGGGATCACAGATACGCAGTATTTT
CASSYDAGITDTQYF
>NA|NA|TRBV5-1|TRBJ2-3
TGCGCCAGCAGCTTGTCCGCAGATACGCAGTATTTT
CASSLSADTQYF
>NA|NA|TRBV7-8|TRBJ1-5
TGTGCCAGCAGCCTGGGGGCCGGGGGACTACTTAATCAGCCCCAGCATTTT
CASSLGAGGLLNQPQHF
>NA|once|TRBV9|TRBJ2-3
TGTGCCAGCAGCGTCCAAAGGGGGGGAGTGGTCACAGATACGCAGTATTTT
CASSVQRGGVVTDTQYF
>NA|NA|TRBV25-1|TRBJ1-5
TGTGCCAGCAGTGAATTCGCGGTGGAGCAGCCCCAGCATTTT
CASSEFAVEQPQHF
>NA|NA|TRBV6-5|TRBJ2-7
TGTGCCAGCAGTGAACAGATGGAGCAGTACTTC
CASSEQMEQYF
>NA|few|TRBV29-1|TRBJ1-2
TGCAGCCATCATAGCTCCGATGGCTACACCTTC
CSHHSSDGYTF
>NA|NA|TRBV20-1|TRBJ1-1
TGCGGCGGGGGGGGAAGCACTGAAGCTTTCTTT
CGGGGSTEAFF
>TRBD1|NA|TRBV27|TRBJ1-2
TGTGCCAGCAGTCCCACCCTGGGGACAGCCTATGGCTACACCTTC
CASSPTLGTAYGYTF
>TRBD1|NA|TRBV28|TRBJ1-2
TGTGCCAGCAGTAGTCCGGGACAGGGGGCGCTGCACTATGGCTACACCTTC
CASSSPGQGALHYGYTF
>TRBD1|once|TRBV18|TRBJ1-2
TGTGCCAGCTCACCACCGGGACAGGGTGGCTATGGCTACACCTTC
CASSPPGQGGYGYTF
>TRBD1|NA|TRBV18|TRBJ1-4
TGTGCCAGCTCGACGGACTGGGACAGGGGAGGCGAAAAACTGTTTTTT
CASSTDWDRGGEKLFF
>TRBD2|once|TRBV5-4|TRBJ2-7
TGTGCCAGCAGCTCCGGGGGGGGATCTGGGTACGAGCAGTACTTC
CASSSGGGSGYEQYF
>NA|NA|TRBV19|TRBJ1-6
TGTGCCAGTAGTATCCAGGGAAGAGACAATTCACCCCTCCACTTT
CASSIQGRDNSPLHF
>TRBD1|NA|TRBV19|TRBJ2-7
TGTGCCAGTAGTACGAGACAGGGTAGCGAGCAGTACTTC
CASSTRQGSEQYF
>NA|NA|TRBV5-4|TRBJ2-3
TGTGCCAGCAGCTTGGTGGAGGGGGAGGGGGATACGCAGTATTTT
CASSLVEGEGDTQYF
>NA|NA|TRBV19|TRBJ1-6
TGTGCCAGTAGTACCCGGACAAGGGCCTATAATTCACCCCTCCACTTT
CASSTRTRAYNSPLHF
>NA|NA|TRBV27|TRBJ2-7
TGTGCCAGCAGTACTGATCCCTACGAGCAGTACTTC
CASSTDPYEQYF
>NA|NA|TRBV19|TRBJ1-2
TGTGCCACCTCATCAGGGAGGGGGGCCTACTATGGCTACACCTTC
CATSSGRGAYYGYTF
>TRBD1|NA|TRBV5-4|TRBJ1-5
TGTGCCAGCAGCATTACAGGACAGGGGGCAGATCAGCCCCAGCATTTT
CASSITGQGADQPQHF
>NA|few|TRBV20-1|TRBJ1-2
TGCAGTGCTAGGAGCGTCGGCTACACCTTC
CSARSVGYTF
>NA|few|TRBV7-9|TRBJ1-4
TGTGCCAGCAGCCCCGAACAGGGATGGTTTGGAGAAAAACTGTTTTTT
CASSPEQGWFGEKLFF
>NA|NA|TRBV18|TRBJ1-4
TGTGCCAGCTCACTGTCGGGACAAAATGAAAAACTGTTTTTT
CASSLSGQNEKLFF
>NA|NA|TRBV5-1|TRBJ1-3
TGCGCCAGCAGCTTGGGCAGGGCTGGTGGAAACACCATATATTTT
CASSLGRAGGNTIYF
>TRBD1|NA|TRBV9|TRBJ2-5
TGTGCCAGCAGCTACGACAGGGGAGAGACCCAGTACTTC
CASSYDRGETQYF
>NA|NA|TRBV4-1|TRBJ2-3
TGCGCCAGCAGCCAAGACTGGGGCGGGGGCACAGATACGCAGTATTTT
CASSQDWGGGTDTQYF
>TRBD1|NA|TRBV10-2|TRBJ1-2
TGCGCCAGCAGCGGGACAGGAGACTATGGCTACACCTTC
CASSGTGDYGYTF
>NA|once|TRBV27|TRBJ1-2
TGTGCCAGCAGTCGGACGACAGGAGACTATGGCTACACCTTC
CASSRTTGDYGYTF
>NA|once|TRBV29-1|TRBJ2-1
TGCAGCGTACGACAGAATGAGCAGTTCTTC
CSVRQNEQFF
>TRBD2|once|TRBV27|TRBJ2-7
TGTGCCAGCAGAGTAACTAGCGGGGGCTTCTACGAGCAGTACTTC
CASRVTSGGFYEQYF
>TRBD2|NA|TRBV9|TRBJ2-1
TGTGCCAGCAGCGTACTAGCGGTATATAGCTCCTACAATGAGCAGTTCTTC
CASSVLAVYSSYNEQFF
>NA|NA|TRBV15|TRBJ2-1
TGTGCCACCCTTAGGGGGGGGACCTACAATGAGCAGTTCTTC
CATLRGGTYNEQFF
>TRBD1|NA|TRBV5-4|TRBJ1-2
TGTGCCAGCAGCTTGGGGACAGGGGATGCCTATGGCTACACCTTC
CASSLGTGDAYGYTF